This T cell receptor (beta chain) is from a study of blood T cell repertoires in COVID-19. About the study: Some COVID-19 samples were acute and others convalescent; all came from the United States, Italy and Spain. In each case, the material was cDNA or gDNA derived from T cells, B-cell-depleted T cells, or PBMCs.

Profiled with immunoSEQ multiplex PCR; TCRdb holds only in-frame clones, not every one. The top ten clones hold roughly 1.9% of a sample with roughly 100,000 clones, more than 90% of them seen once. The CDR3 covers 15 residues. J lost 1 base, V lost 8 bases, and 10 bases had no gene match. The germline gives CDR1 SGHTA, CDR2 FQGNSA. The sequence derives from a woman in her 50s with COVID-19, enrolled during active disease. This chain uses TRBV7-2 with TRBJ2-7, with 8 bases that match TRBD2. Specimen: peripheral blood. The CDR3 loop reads CASSPQRGGSYEQYF. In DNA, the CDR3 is TGTGCCAGCTCACCCCAACGGGGGGGATCCTACGAGCAGTACTTC.